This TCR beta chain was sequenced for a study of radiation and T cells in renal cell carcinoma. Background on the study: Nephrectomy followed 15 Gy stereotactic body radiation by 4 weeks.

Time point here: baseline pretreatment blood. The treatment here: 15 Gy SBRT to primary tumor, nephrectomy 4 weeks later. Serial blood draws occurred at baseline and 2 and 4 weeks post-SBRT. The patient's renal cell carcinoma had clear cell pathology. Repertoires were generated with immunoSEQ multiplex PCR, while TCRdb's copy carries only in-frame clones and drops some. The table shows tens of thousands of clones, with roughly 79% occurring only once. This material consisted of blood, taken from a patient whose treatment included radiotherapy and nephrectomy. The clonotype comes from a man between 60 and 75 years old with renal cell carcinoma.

In nucleotides, the CDR3 is TGTGCCAGCAGCTTAGTGGGACTAGCAGAGACCCAGTACTTC. Translation gives CASSLVGLAETQYF. The V call is TRBV11-2, the J call TRBJ2-5; 9 bases agree with TRBD2. The V gene's germline CDR1 is SGHAT and CDR2 FQNNGV. The ends lost 1 base at V and 4 bases at J; junction bases unmatched: 1. The CDR3 length is 14 residues. Complete variable domain (other parts from reference TRBV11-2 and TRBJ2-5): EAGVAQSPRYKIIEKRQSVAFWCNPISGHATLYWYQQILGQGPKLLIQFQNNGVVDDSQLPKDRFSAERLKGVDSTLKIQPAKLEDSAVYLCASSLVGLAETQYFGPGTRLLVL.